The entry below gives a single TCR beta chain sequence along with its context. The entry originates in a study of blood T cell repertoires in COVID-19. V lost 6 bases, J lost 8 bases, and 14 bases stayed unmatched. Per germline, CDR1 SNHLY and CDR2 FYNNEI. This CDR3 is built from 16 residues. Methods used by the authors: Quantification of nucleated cells was approximated via reference gene primer amplification. Here immunoSEQ multiplex PCR was the method, and the copy in TCRdb shows in-frame clones only, minus some. V and J calls and clone size are given by that table; D and trimming were obtained from the DNA. The data contain some 100,000 clones, around four fifths of them seen just once; the ten biggest clones take up 9% to 14%.

Sequenced: peripheral blood. The chain joins TRBV2 to TRBJ1-1; 11 nucleotides agree with TRBD1. This clonotype was obtained from a woman between 70 and 85 years old with acute or convalescent COVID-19. CDR3 residues: CASRNFVGQGVTEAFF. The CDR3 DNA reads TGTGCCAGCAGGAACTTTGTGGGACAGGGGGTGACGGAAGCTTTCTTT. The full variable domain, with the rest looked up from reference TRBV2 and TRBJ1-1, is EPEVTQTPSHQVTQMGQEVILRCVPISNHLYFYWYRQILGQKVEFLVSFYNNEISEKSEIFDDQFSVERPDGSNFTLKIRSTKLEDSAMYFCASRNFVGQGVTEAFFGQGTRLTVV.